The present T cell receptor (beta chain) was sequenced within a study of vaccination and CD4 T cells after COVID-19. Study context: Comprising six males and four females, the convalescent participants counted two Hispanic individuals among them. Stimulation of cells relied on overlapping spike peptides derived from SARS-CoV-2, HCoV-NL63, HCoV-OC43 and HCoV-229E.

Cultured CD4+ T cells had their DNA profiled by the Oncomine TCR Beta short-read assay. From CD4+ T cells that had been cultured, genomic DNA was extracted. A single record per CDR3 protein comes from TCRdb applying MiXCR to the PCR reads. This table has 11,000 to 15,000 distinct CDR3 sequences, less than 50% appearing once. As for this clonotype: Its antigen is as yet unknown.

V was shortened by 7 bases and J by 0 bases, with 7 bases between the two germline ends. The CDR3 is made up of 13 amino acids. The sample's treatment: roughly 10-day PBMC culture with coronavirus spike peptide pools or control peptides (ViraFEST assay). PCR-confirmed positives ranged from March to December 2020, preceding US Alpha, Beta and Delta variants. This chain connects TRBV12-3 or TRBV12-4 to TRBJ2-1; no definite D call. Sequencing used CD4+ T cells from blood, cultured in vitro. The sequence was collected from a human donor who had recovered from COVID-19. CDR3 DNA: TGTGCCAGCACTCCCAGCTCCTACAATGAGCAGTTCTTC. This translates into CASTPSSYNEQFF.